This T cell receptor beta chain was observed in a study of T-cell memory formation after mild COVID-19. Study results and limitations: Detection of some responders pre-infection suggested pre-existing cross-reactive memory T cells participated.

A few counts support this clonotype. Antigen unknown. V was clipped by 1 base and J by 7 bases, with 11 bases between them. The CDR3 sequence is 13 residues long. Germline loops: CDR1 SGHRS, CDR2 YFSETQ. TCRdb re-derived calls from the 5' RACE reads in MiXCR, one entry per CDR3 protein. The sample lists 560,000 or so distinct CDR3 sequences; 15% to 20% were seen once. This TCR was sampled from an adult woman who had mild COVID-19 (a few samples of this study predate the infection). Cell type and time point are not known. The sample taken for sequencing was PBMCs or a T cell subset sorted from them (not recorded which). This rearrangement joins TRBV5-1 to TRBJ1-2; D ambiguous. The DNA for the CDR3 is TGCGCCAGCAGCTTGACAGAATCGAGTGGCTACACCTTC. Translation gives CASSLTESSGYTF.